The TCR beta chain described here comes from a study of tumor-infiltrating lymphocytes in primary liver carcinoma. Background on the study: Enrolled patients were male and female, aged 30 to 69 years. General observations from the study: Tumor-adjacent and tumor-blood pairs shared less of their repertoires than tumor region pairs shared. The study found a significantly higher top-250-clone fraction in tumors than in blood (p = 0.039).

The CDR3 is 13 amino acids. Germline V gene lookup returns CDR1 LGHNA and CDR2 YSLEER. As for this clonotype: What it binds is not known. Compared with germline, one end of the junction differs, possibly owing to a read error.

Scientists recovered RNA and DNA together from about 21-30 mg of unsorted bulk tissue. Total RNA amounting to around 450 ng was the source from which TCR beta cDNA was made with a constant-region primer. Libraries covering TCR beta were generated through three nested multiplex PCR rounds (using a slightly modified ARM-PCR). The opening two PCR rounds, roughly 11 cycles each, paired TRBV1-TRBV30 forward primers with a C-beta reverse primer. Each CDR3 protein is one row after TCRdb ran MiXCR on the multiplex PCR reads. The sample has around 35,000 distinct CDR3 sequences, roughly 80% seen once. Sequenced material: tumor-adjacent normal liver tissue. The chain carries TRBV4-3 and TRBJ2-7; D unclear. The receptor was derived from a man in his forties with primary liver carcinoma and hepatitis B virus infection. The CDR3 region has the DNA TGCGTCAGCAGCCAGCCTGGAGAGTCCGAGCAGTACTTC. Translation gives CVSSQPGESEQYF.